The 27 T cell receptor beta chains listed next were all sequenced from one sample in a study of T cell changes during pregnancy in multiple sclerosis. Sequencing was performed with immunoSEQ multiplex PCR; in TCRdb, only in-frame clones are kept and a portion is missing. The profile shows some 85,000 clones, nearly 95% of them singletons. This sample comprised peripheral blood, obtained in the second trimester of pregnancy. All receptors derive from a female donor with multiple sclerosis, enrolled in a pregnancy study.

This clone occurred once. The rearrangement joins TRBV7-7 to TRBJ2-5; a weak D match, TRBD2 (6 bases). The CDR3 length is 16 residues. V was cut by 4 bases and J by 5 bases, with 20 bases left in between. Germline V CDR1 and CDR2: SSHAT, FNYEAQ (reference sequence). The CDR3 region has the DNA TGTGCCAGCAGCTCCCGCTTGAGCGGGCTGCTGGAGACCCAGTACTTC. It translates to CASSSRLSGLLETQYF. The full variable domain, in which reference TRBV7-7 and TRBJ2-5 provide the parts outside the CDR3, is GAGVSQSPRYKVTKRGQDVTLRCDPISSHATLYWYQQALGQGPEFLTYFNYEAQPDKSGLPSDRFSAERPEGSISTLTIQRTEQRDSAMYRCASSSRLSGLLETQYFGPGTRLLVL.

This chain uses TRBV20-1 with TRBJ2-4; TRBD2 is a possible D gene (6 bases). The germline V gene has CDR1 DFQATT and CDR2 SNEGSKA (reference sequence). The CDR3 loop spans 10 amino acids. Trimming stripped 5 bases from V and 10 bases from J, with 9 bases between. The CDR3 loop reads CSASREIQYF. CDR3 in DNA: TGCAGTGCTTCCCGGGAGATTCAGTACTTC.

The chain is built from TRBV27 and TRBJ2-3, with 11 bases lining up with TRBD2. V dropped 2 bases and J dropped 4; count of bases not matched to a gene: 2. Germline lookup yields CDR1 MNHEY and CDR2 SMNVEV (reference sequence). The CDR3 runs to 15 residues. The CDR3 DNA reads TGTGCCAGCAGTTTAACTAGCGGGAGATCAGATACGCAGTATTTT. As protein: CASSLTSGRSDTQYF.

The V gene is TRBV28, the J gene TRBJ1-1, with 11 bases identical to TRBD1. This CDR3 has 16 amino acids. Per the germline V gene, CDR1 is MDHEN and CDR2 is SYDVKM. Trimming took 7 bases from V and 8 from J; bases not matched to a gene: 15. CDR3 DNA sequence: TGTGCCAGCACCTCTCGGACAGGGGGCCCCCGGAGGGAAGCTTTCTTT. This sequence encodes CASTSRTGGPRREAFF.

J is TRBJ1-2 and V is TRBV2; D not resolved. This CDR3 region has 13 residues. The germline gives CDR1 SNHLY, CDR2 FYNNEI. V gave up 1 base and J gave up 4 bases, with 7 bases separating them. The CDR3 sequence: CASSEGQVYGYTF. The CDR3 bases are TGTGCCAGCAGTGAAGGGCAGGTCTATGGCTACACCTTC. Variable domain in full (rest from reference TRBV2 and TRBJ1-2): EPEVTQTPSHQVTQMGQEVILRCVPISNHLYFYWYRQILGQKVEFLVSFYNNEISEKSEIFDDQFSVERPDGSNFTLKIRSTKLEDSAMYFCASSEGQVYGYTFGSGTRLTVV.

The gene calls are TRBV7-8 and TRBJ1-2; TRBD1 might be the D (5 bases). Germline CDR1 is SGHVS and CDR2 is FQNEAQ. The CDR3 is made up of 18 amino acids. Between the trimmed V and J ends, which lost 2 bases and 2 bases, there was a span of 21 bases. Written as DNA, the CDR3 is TGTGCCAGCAGCTTATCTGGTTCCCCAGGGCTTCTCAACTATGGCTACACCTTC. Encoded protein: CASSLSGSPGLLNYGYTF.

The chain combines TRBV2 with TRBJ2-7; possibly TRBD2 for D (6 bases). The CDR3 sequence is 14 residues long. Trimming took off 11 bases at V and 3 bases at J, with 20 bases between the two ends. Germline CDR1 is SNHLY and CDR2 is FYNNEI. CDR3 sequence (DNA): TGTGCCTCCCTGGGAGGCCCTAGCAACTACGAGCAGTACTTC. It codes for CASLGGPSNYEQYF.

V usage is TRBV19 and J usage is TRBJ2-1; 16 nucleotides align to TRBD2. The CDR3 runs to 18 residues. V lost 3 bases, J lost 5 bases, and 7 bases stayed unmatched. Germline V gene sequence: CDR1 LNHDA, CDR2 SQIVND (reference sequence). The CDR3: CASSMGLAGGPGHNEQFF. CDR3 in DNA: TGTGCCAGTAGTATGGGACTAGCGGGAGGGCCGGGGCACAATGAGCAGTTCTTC. The full variable domain, rest sourced from reference TRBV19 and TRBJ2-1, is DGGITQSPKYLFRKEGQNVTLSCEQNLNHDAMYWYRQDPGQGLRLIYYSQIVNDFQKGDIAEGYSVSREKKESFPLTVTSAQKNPTAFYLCASSMGLAGGPGHNEQFFGPGTRLTVL.

This clone has a handful of counts. This rearrangement joins TRBV5-1 to TRBJ1-1, with 7 bases aligning to TRBD1. The CDR3 totals 13 residues. Trimming at V came to 6 bases and at J to 5 bases, leaving 7 bases not matched to a gene. Germline V gene data show CDR1 as SGHRS and CDR2 as YFSETQ. This CDR3 is CASTDREQTEAFF. For the CDR3, the DNA is TGCGCCAGCACCGACAGGGAGCAAACTGAAGCTTTCTTT.

The sample holds one count of this clone. The genes are TRBV7-3 and TRBJ2-2; 14 nucleotides match TRBD2. From germline, CDR1 is SGHTA and CDR2 FQGTGA. The CDR3 length is 19 residues. After removal of 3 bases from V and 1 base from J, the junction contained 7 bases not matched to a gene. CDR3: CASSFGLAGGRGNTGELFF. The CDR3 nucleotides are TGTGCCAGCAGCTTCGGACTAGCGGGAGGACGGGGGAACACCGGGGAGCTGTTTTTT.

The chain joins TRBV29-1 to TRBJ2-1, with 7 bases that match TRBD2. Germline V gene lookup returns CDR1 SQVTM and CDR2 ANQGSEA. The ends lost 7 bases at V and 0 bases at J; junction bases unmatched: 9. The CDR3 runs to 15 residues. CDR3 residues: CSAGGGTSSYNEQFF. The CDR3 DNA reads TGCAGCGCTGGGGGGGGGACCAGCTCCTACAATGAGCAGTTCTTC.

This sequence joins TRBV29-1 and TRBJ2-5; TRBD2 might be the D (5 bases). The CDR3 is 13 residues long. Germline assignment: CDR1 SQVTM and CDR2 ANQGSEA. Deletions cut 1 base from V and 4 bases from J, with 10 bases between. DNA of the CDR3: TGCAGCGTTGAAGGCCGAGGAGGAGAGACCCAGTACTTC. Encoded protein: CSVEGRGGETQYF.

CDR3 DNA: TGCGCCAGCAGCTTGGGGACAGGTACCTACGAGCAGTACTTC. It translates to CASSLGTGTYEQYF. The chain has TRBV5-1 and TRBJ2-7, with 7 nucleotides matching TRBD1. V lost 0 bases to trimming and J lost 2 bases; unmatched junction nucleotides: 2. Germline-derived CDR1 and CDR2 are SGHRS and YFSETQ. The CDR3 has 14 amino acids.

The CDR3, as DNA: TGCGCCAGCAGCTTGGTTGCGGGAGCTGGCTACGAGCAGTACTTC. This codes for CASSLVAGAGYEQYF. The chain combines TRBV5-1 with TRBJ2-7, with TRBD2 matching over 7 bases. The CDR3 extends over 15 amino acids. Germline V gene lookup returns CDR1 SGHRS and CDR2 YFSETQ. The V gene end was trimmed by 0 bases and the J gene end by 3 bases; junction bases not matched to a gene: 6.

The J gene is TRBJ2-1, the V gene TRBV30; TRBD2 agrees at 11 bases. V shed 0 bases and J 6 bases; nucleotides not matched to a gene: 10. This CDR3 comprises 17 residues. CDR1 and CDR2 from the germline V gene are GTSNPN and SVGIG (reference sequence). The CDR3, as DNA: TGTGCCTGGAGTGTGGGGACTAGCGGTGGGTCCCGCAATGAGCAGTTCTTC. This translates into CAWSVGTSGGSRNEQFF.

The chain recombines TRBV27 with TRBJ2-7; weak D call: TRBD2 (6 bases). This CDR3 is built from 16 residues. Germline V gives CDR1 MNHEY, CDR2 SMNVEV (reference sequence). V dropped 4 bases and J dropped 3 bases, with 19 bases sitting between them. The CDR3 bases are TGTGCCAGCAGTTCCATACCGGGACTCTCTTTCTACGAGCAGTACTTC. It codes for CASSSIPGLSFYEQYF.

The genes are TRBV27 and TRBJ2-7; 8 bases fit TRBD2. The CDR3 consists of 15 residues. V gave up 3 bases and J gave up 4 bases; unmatched junction bases: 8. The germline V gene encodes CDR1 MNHEY and CDR2 SMNVEV (reference sequence). CDR3: CASSFRVSGIYEQYF. The CDR3 nucleotides are TGTGCCAGCAGTTTCAGGGTTAGCGGGATTTACGAGCAGTACTTC.

This rearrangement joins TRBV7-9 to TRBJ1-4, with D tentatively TRBD1 (5 bases). Trimming took 6 bases from V and 4 from J, leaving 15 bases between them. The CDR3 length is 15 residues. Germline values: CDR1 SEHNR, CDR2 FQNEAQ (reference sequence). The CDR3 sequence: CASSSRQGGNEKLFF. The CDR3 nucleotides are TGTGCCAGCAGTTCCCGGCAGGGTGGTAATGAAAAACTGTTTTTT.

The chain employs TRBV10-3 and TRBJ2-3, with D perhaps matching TRBD1 (5 bases). Germline-derived CDR1 and CDR2 are ENHRY and SYGVKD. The CDR3 runs 13 residues. V was cut by 0 bases and J by 5 bases, with 6 bases left in between. This chain's CDR3 is CAISESRGDTQYF. CDR3 bases: TGTGCCATCAGTGAGTCAAGGGGAGATACGCAGTATTTT.

The V call is TRBV5-1, the J call TRBJ1-4; unclear D gene. Germline V gives CDR1 SGHRS, CDR2 YFSETQ. V was pared by 4 bases and J by 0 bases, with 10 bases between. This CDR3 spans 15 amino acids. DNA for the CDR3: TGCGCCAGCAGCCTCACGGGGTCAACTAATGAAAAACTGTTTTTT. Its translation: CASSLTGSTNEKLFF. Looking up the rest from reference TRBV5-1 and TRBJ1-4 gives the full variable domain: KAGVTQTPRYLIKTRGQQVTLSCSPISGHRSVSWYQQTPGQGLQFLFEYFSETQRNKGNFPGRFSGRQFSNSRSEMNVSTLELGDSALYLCASSLTGSTNEKLFFGSGTQLSVL.

The V call is TRBV19, the J call TRBJ1-2; 8 nucleotides align to TRBD1. The CDR3 sequence is 14 residues long. V was clipped by 6 bases and J by 3 bases; unmatched bases: 6. Per germline, CDR1 LNHDA and CDR2 SQIVND (reference sequence). The CDR3 sequence is CASSFDRGYYGYTF. Here the CDR3 DNA reads TGTGCCAGTAGCTTTGACAGGGGCTACTATGGCTACACCTTC. Full variable domain (rest looked up from reference TRBV19 and TRBJ1-2): DGGITQSPKYLFRKEGQNVTLSCEQNLNHDAMYWYRQDPGQGLRLIYYSQIVNDFQKGDIAEGYSVSREKKESFPLTVTSAQKNPTAFYLCASSFDRGYYGYTFGSGTRLTVV.

The chain employs TRBV30 and TRBJ1-4, with 7 bases that match TRBD1. After removal of 3 bases from V and 4 bases from J, the junction contained 5 bases not matched to a gene. This CDR3 comprises 14 residues. Germline CDR1 is GTSNPN and CDR2 is SVGIG (reference sequence). The CDR3 coding sequence is TGTGCCTGGAGGGAGACAGGGATTAATGAAAAACTGTTTTTT. Translation gives CAWRETGINEKLFF.

The chain employs TRBV28 and TRBJ1-1; a possible D gene is TRBD1 (6 bases). This CDR3 comprises 15 residues. The V gene lost 3 bases and the J gene lost 1 base, with 12 bases spanning the gap. CDR1 is MDHEN, CDR2 SYDVKM, per germline. CDR3 coding DNA: TGTGCCAGCAGTTTCGGACAGCCAAAGAACACTGAAGCTTTCTTT. Translated: CASSFGQPKNTEAFF.

This chain links TRBV10-3 with TRBJ2-5, with TRBD2 identical over 10 bases. This CDR3 is 12 amino acids long. In germline, CDR1 is ENHRY, CDR2 SYGVKD. CDR3 nucleotide sequence: TGTGCGAGCGGGAGGGGCCGGGAGACCCAGTACTTC. Translated: CASGRGRETQYF.

The chain uses TRBV15 and TRBJ1-4; 7 bases are a match to TRBD1. Germline V gives CDR1 LNHNV, CDR2 YYDKDF (reference sequence). The CDR3 has 15 amino acids. V was pared by 1 base and J by 4 bases, with 3 bases of the junction left unmatched. CDR3 sequence reads: CATSRGDSRNEKLFF. The CDR3 DNA follows: TGTGCCACCAGCAGAGGGGACAGCCGTAATGAAAAACTGTTTTTT.

This chain uses TRBV9 with TRBJ1-2; D remains ambiguous. The CDR3 is made up of 16 amino acids. Germline lookup yields CDR1 SGDLS and CDR2 YYNGEE. Between the trimmed V and J ends, which lost 0 bases and 3 bases, there was a span of 15 bases. The CDR3 region is CASSVDASGGYYGYTF. The CDR3 nucleotides read TGTGCCAGCAGCGTAGATGCGTCAGGAGGTTACTATGGCTACACCTTC.

The chain uses TRBV25-1 and TRBJ2-5; possibly TRBD1 for D (6 bases). Per germline, CDR1 MGHDK and CDR2 SYGVNS. V lost 4 bases and J 7 bases, leaving 7 bases between the germline ends. The CDR3 is made up of 11 amino acids. The CDR3 coding sequence is TGTGCCAGCAGTGCCAGGGGGACCCAGTACTTC. Encoded protein: CASSARGTQYF. Drawing the rest from reference TRBV25-1 and TRBJ2-5, the complete variable domain is EADIYQTPRYLVIGTGKKITLECSQTMGHDKMYWYQQDPGMELHLIHYSYGVNSTEKGDLSSESTVSRIRTEHFPLTLESARPSHTSQYLCASSARGTQYFGPGTRLLVL.